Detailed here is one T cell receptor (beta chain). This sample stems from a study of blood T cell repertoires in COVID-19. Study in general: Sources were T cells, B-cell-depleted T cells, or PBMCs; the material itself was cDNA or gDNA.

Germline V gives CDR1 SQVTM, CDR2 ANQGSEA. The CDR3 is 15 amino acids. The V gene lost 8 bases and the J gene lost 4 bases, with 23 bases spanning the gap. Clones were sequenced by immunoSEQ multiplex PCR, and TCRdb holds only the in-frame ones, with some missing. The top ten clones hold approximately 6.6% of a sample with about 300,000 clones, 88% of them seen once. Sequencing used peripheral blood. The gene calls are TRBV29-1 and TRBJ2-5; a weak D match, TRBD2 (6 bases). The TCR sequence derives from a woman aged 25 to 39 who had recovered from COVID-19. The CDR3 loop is CSYSSGTPSGETQYF. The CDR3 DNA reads TGCAGCTACTCTTCCGGGACTCCCTCGGGAGAGACCCAGTACTTC. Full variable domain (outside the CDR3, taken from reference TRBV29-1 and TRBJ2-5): SAVISQKPSRDICQRGTSLTIQCQVDSQVTMMFWYRQQPGQSLTLIATANQGSEATYESGFVIDKFPISRPNLTFSTLTVSNMSPEDSSIYLCSYSSGTPSGETQYFGPGTRLLVL.